The T cell receptor beta chain under discussion was sequenced for a study of read filtering for tumor transcriptome and immune sequencing. A remark on this clonotype: A read error is possible here, since a much larger clone lies one base away. This CDR3 is missing its conserved last phenylalanine or tryptophan, likely due to a read error.

The CDR3 runs 14 residues. With V trimmed by 5 bases and J by 0 bases, 7 bases remained unmatched. The germline CDR1 and CDR2 sequences are DFQATT and SNEGSKA (reference sequence). This library used approximately 390 ng RNA and molecular barcoded adaptors spanning alpha/delta and beta/gamma chains. MiXCR, applied by TCRdb to the reads, yields one record per CDR3 protein. This table has approximately 150,000 distinct CDR3 sequences, 13% appearing once. This receptor was identified in a donor over 35 with multiple myeloma. The rearrangement uses TRBV20-1 and TRBJ2-7; the match to TRBD2 covers 7 bases. The sample was a population of CD138-negative cells sorted from bone marrow. For the CDR3, the DNA is TGCAGTGCTCAGACTAGCACGAGCTCCTACGAGCAGTACCTC. This translates into CSAQTSTSSYEQYL.